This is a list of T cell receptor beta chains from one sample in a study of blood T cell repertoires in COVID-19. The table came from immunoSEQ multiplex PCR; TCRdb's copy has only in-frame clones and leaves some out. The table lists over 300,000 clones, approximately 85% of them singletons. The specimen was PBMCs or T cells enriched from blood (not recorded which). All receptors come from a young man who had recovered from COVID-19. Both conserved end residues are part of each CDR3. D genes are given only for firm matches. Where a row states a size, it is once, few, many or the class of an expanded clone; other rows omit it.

DNA: TGTGCCAGCAGTCGGACAAGAGCTAACTATGGCTACACCTTC
CDR3: CASSRTRANYGYTF
D: -
size: -
V: TRBV6-5
J: TRBJ1-2

DNA: TGTGCCAGCAGCCAAGATCGGGGTGAGCAGTTCTTC
CDR3: CASSQDRGEQFF
D: -
size: once
V: TRBV4-2
J: TRBJ2-1

DNA: TGTGCCAGCAGCTTGGGACGGGGGAACACTGAAGCTTTCTTT
CDR3: CASSLGRGNTEAFF
D: -
size: -
V: TRBV5-4
J: TRBJ1-1

DNA: TGTGCCAGCAGCCGCAGTGGAGGGAATCAGCCCCAGCATTTT
CDR3: CASSRSGGNQPQHF
D: -
size: -
V: TRBV11-2
J: TRBJ1-5

DNA: TGTGCCAGCAGCTTGGCAGATACCCAAGAGACCCAGTACTTC
CDR3: CASSLADTQETQYF
D: -
size: once
V: TRBV5-4
J: TRBJ2-5

DNA: TGTGCCAGCAGCTTATCCTTGGACAGGGACGCACCCCTCCACTTT
CDR3: CASSLSLDRDAPLHF
D: TRBD1
size: -
V: TRBV9
J: TRBJ1-6

DNA: TGTGCCAGCAGCATAAGACAGGGTTCATCCGGGGAGCTGTTTTTT
CDR3: CASSIRQGSSGELFF
D: TRBD1
size: -
V: TRBV11-2
J: TRBJ2-2

DNA: TGTGCCAGCAGCCAAACTAAATTTCGGACAGGGCCCCTAAACTATGGCTACACCTTC
CDR3: CASSQTKFRTGPLNYGYTF
D: TRBD1
size: -
V: TRBV3-1/TRBV3-2
J: TRBJ1-2

DNA: TGCAGCGCCACAGAAAACTATGGCTACACCTTC
CDR3: CSATENYGYTF
D: -
size: -
V: TRBV29-1
J: TRBJ1-2

DNA: TGTGCCAGCTCACCAACAGGGAGATGGGACTATGGCTACACCTTC
CDR3: CASSPTGRWDYGYTF
D: -
size: -
V: TRBV18
J: TRBJ1-2

DNA: TGCGCCAGCAGCCCAACCGGGACAGGGTTCAGCGGGGAGCTGTTTTTT
CDR3: CASSPTGTGFSGELFF
D: TRBD1
size: -
V: TRBV5-1
J: TRBJ2-2

DNA: TGTGCCAGTACCTATAGCGGCTCTGGAAACACCATATATTTT
CDR3: CASTYSGSGNTIYF
D: -
size: -
V: TRBV19
J: TRBJ1-3

DNA: TGTGCCAGCATCGGAGCGGGGGCTTCCCGAGAGCGCGTCCAGTACTTC
CDR3: CASIGAGASRERVQYF
D: TRBD2
size: -
V: TRBV7-9
J: TRBJ2-5

DNA: TGTGCCAGAAGCTTAGGTGTCAGGAAGGTGCCCCAGCATTTT
CDR3: CARSLGVRKVPQHF
D: -
size: -
V: TRBV7-5
J: TRBJ1-5

DNA: TGTGCCGAGAGCGGGGGTGGAGAACATGGCTACACCTTC
CDR3: CAESGGGEHGYTF
D: -
size: -
V: TRBV2
J: TRBJ1-2

DNA: TGTGCCAGCAGTCTAATGACGACAGGGATCGGTGAAGCTTTCTTT
CDR3: CASSLMTTGIGEAFF
D: TRBD1
size: -
V: TRBV27
J: TRBJ1-1

DNA: TGCGCCAGCAGCCAAGGGCGCGGGACCGGTGGCGAGCAGTACTTC
CDR3: CASSQGRGTGGEQYF
D: -
size: -
V: TRBV4-3
J: TRBJ2-7

DNA: TGTGCCAGCAGTCCCAGGGGGGAATACAATGAGCAGTTCTTC
CDR3: CASSPRGEYNEQFF
D: -
size: -
V: TRBV27
J: TRBJ2-1

DNA: TGCGCCAGCAGCTTACCCGGGACAGGGGTTGGGAAAGAGACCCAGTACTTC
CDR3: CASSLPGTGVGKETQYF
D: TRBD1
size: -
V: TRBV5-1
J: TRBJ2-5

DNA: TGTGCCAGCAGCCCTAGACGGACTAGCGGGGAGATCGGCGAGCAGTACTTC
CDR3: CASSPRRTSGEIGEQYF
D: TRBD2
size: -
V: TRBV9
J: TRBJ2-7

DNA: TGTGCCAGCAGCCAAGCTCGGACAGGGGGAAATGGCTACACCTTC
CDR3: CASSQARTGGNGYTF
D: TRBD1
size: -
V: TRBV4-2
J: TRBJ1-2

DNA: TGTGCCAGCAGCTGGGACAGGGCGGTGTACTCACCCCTCCACTTT
CDR3: CASSWDRAVYSPLHF
D: TRBD1
size: few
V: TRBV5-4
J: TRBJ1-6

DNA: TGTGCCTGGATCCCAGTAAACTACGAGCAGTACTTC
CDR3: CAWIPVNYEQYF
D: -
size: -
V: TRBV30
J: TRBJ2-7

DNA: TGTGCCAGCAGGGTAGCGGGGGGTTATTACAATGAGCAGTTCTTC
CDR3: CASRVAGGYYNEQFF
D: TRBD2
size: -
V: TRBV6-5
J: TRBJ2-1

DNA: TGTGCCAGCACCCCACTAGCGGGGAGCACAGATACGCAGTATTTT
CDR3: CASTPLAGSTDTQYF
D: TRBD2
size: -
V: TRBV6-2/TRBV6-3
J: TRBJ2-3

DNA: TGTGCCAGCAGCTTGGTTTCAGGGGACTACAATGAGCAGTTCTTC
CDR3: CASSLVSGDYNEQFF
D: -
size: -
V: TRBV5-6
J: TRBJ2-1

DNA: TGTGCCAGCAGCTTTTCATCAGGGTTATCGGCTGGGGCCAACGTCCTGACTTTC
CDR3: CASSFSSGLSAGANVLTF
D: -
size: -
V: TRBV9
J: TRBJ2-6

DNA: TGTGCCAGCAGCGTAGGGACAGGGGGCGCGGCAGGCTACACCTTC
CDR3: CASSVGTGGAAGYTF
D: TRBD1
size: -
V: TRBV9
J: TRBJ1-2

DNA: TGTGCCAGCGGCCGGGGGAACTCGGGTTCACCCCTCCACTTT
CDR3: CASGRGNSGSPLHF
D: -
size: -
V: TRBV25-1
J: TRBJ1-6

DNA: TGTGCCACCAGTCGACAGGGGGTCTCCTACGAGCAGTACTTC
CDR3: CATSRQGVSYEQYF
D: TRBD1
size: -
V: TRBV24-1
J: TRBJ2-7

DNA: TGTGCCAGCAGTACCGGGACAGGGGAAACTGAAGCTTTCTTT
CDR3: CASSTGTGETEAFF
D: TRBD1
size: -
V: TRBV6-5
J: TRBJ1-1

DNA: TGTGCCAGCAGAGGGACAGGGAATACTGAAGCTTTCTTT
CDR3: CASRGTGNTEAFF
D: TRBD1
size: -
V: TRBV6-4
J: TRBJ1-1

DNA: TGTGCCAGCAGCTTATCCATCTCTGGAAACACCATATATTTT
CDR3: CASSLSISGNTIYF
D: -
size: -
V: TRBV7-9
J: TRBJ1-3

DNA: TGTGCCCGAGCAGGGAAAGAATATGGCTACACCTTC
CDR3: CARAGKEYGYTF
D: -
size: -
V: TRBV30
J: TRBJ1-2

DNA: TGTGCCAGCAGGGGGCATGCAGGGGACTATGGCTACACCTTC
CDR3: CASRGHAGDYGYTF
D: -
size: -
V: TRBV7-9
J: TRBJ1-2

DNA: TGTGCCAGTAGTACCTCAGGGTTTCGTGGTTTCGGTGAAGCTTTCTTT
CDR3: CASSTSGFRGFGEAFF
D: -
size: -
V: TRBV19
J: TRBJ1-1